The rows below give T cell receptor beta chains drawn from one sample of a study of blood T cell repertoires in COVID-19. TCRdb's copy holds only in-frame clones and misses some; the assay was immunoSEQ multiplex PCR. The sample lists over 250,000 clones; 80% to 90% were seen once. Sequencing was done on a sample of PBMCs or T cells enriched from blood (not recorded which). The receptors were gathered from a woman between 18 and 29 years old who had recovered from COVID-19. The CDR3 runs from the conserved cysteine through the conserved F or W. D genes are given only for firm matches. Clone size is shown for a subset of rows, as once, few, many or a class of expanded clone.

d_call: -; v_call: TRBV5-5; clone_size: -; j_call: TRBJ1-1; cdr3_nt: TGTGCCAGCAGCTTTGGGACACTCTCGAGCGGCACTGAAGCTTTCTTT; cdr3_aa: CASSFGTLSSGTEAFF
d_call: TRBD1; v_call: TRBV18; clone_size: -; j_call: TRBJ2-5; cdr3_nt: TGTGCCAGCTCACCAGACAGGGAGCGAGAGACCCAGTACTTC; cdr3_aa: CASSPDRERETQYF
d_call: TRBD1; v_call: TRBV2; clone_size: -; j_call: TRBJ1-2; cdr3_nt: TGTGCCAGCACACCGGGACAGGCCCTTTATGGCTACACCTTC; cdr3_aa: CASTPGQALYGYTF
d_call: TRBD2; v_call: TRBV2; clone_size: -; j_call: TRBJ2-7; cdr3_nt: TGTGCCAGCAGCGCTGCGGGGCGGGGGGACTCCTACGAGCAGTACTTC; cdr3_aa: CASSAAGRGDSYEQYF
d_call: -; v_call: TRBV5-1; clone_size: -; j_call: TRBJ1-6; cdr3_nt: TGCGCCAGCAGTGCAGACAGCAATAATTCACCCCTCCACTTT; cdr3_aa: CASSADSNNSPLHF
d_call: TRBD1; v_call: TRBV15; clone_size: -; j_call: TRBJ1-1; cdr3_nt: TGTGCCACCAGCAGACGACAGGGATTTCACACTGAAGCTTTCTTT; cdr3_aa: CATSRRQGFHTEAFF
d_call: TRBD2; v_call: TRBV3-1/TRBV3-2; clone_size: -; j_call: TRBJ2-5; cdr3_nt: TGTGCCAGCAGCCAACAACCGGGACTAGGAGAGACCCAGTACTTC; cdr3_aa: CASSQQPGLGETQYF
d_call: TRBD1; v_call: TRBV28; clone_size: -; j_call: TRBJ1-2; cdr3_nt: TGTGCCAGCAGTCCTGCGGGACAGGCTTTGGGCTACACCTTC; cdr3_aa: CASSPAGQALGYTF
d_call: -; v_call: TRBV18; clone_size: -; j_call: TRBJ2-1; cdr3_nt: TGTGCCAGCTCACCGAGTGGACTCTGGAGCCACAATGAGCAGTTCTTC; cdr3_aa: CASSPSGLWSHNEQFF
d_call: -; v_call: TRBV2; clone_size: -; j_call: TRBJ2-7; cdr3_nt: TGTGCCAGCATTCCGCAGGGGACATACGAGCAGTACTTC; cdr3_aa: CASIPQGTYEQYF
d_call: -; v_call: TRBV4-1; clone_size: -; j_call: TRBJ1-1; cdr3_nt: TGCGCCAGCAGCCAAGATTTCGGGATAAACACTGAAGCTTTCTTT; cdr3_aa: CASSQDFGINTEAFF
d_call: TRBD1; v_call: TRBV12-5; clone_size: once; j_call: TRBJ2-1; cdr3_nt: TGTGCTAGTGGTTTGGGGGGACAGGGGGCAAGTAATGAGCAGTTCTTC; cdr3_aa: CASGLGGQGASNEQFF
d_call: -; v_call: TRBV19; clone_size: few; j_call: TRBJ1-6; cdr3_nt: TGTGCCAGTAGTATGGGCCCAGGGGAATATAATTCACCCCTCCACTTT; cdr3_aa: CASSMGPGEYNSPLHF
d_call: -; v_call: TRBV7-9; clone_size: -; j_call: TRBJ1-3; cdr3_nt: TGTGCCAGCAGCTTAGGAGGGTTCTCCCTGGGTGGAAACACCATATATTTT; cdr3_aa: CASSLGGFSLGGNTIYF
d_call: TRBD1; v_call: TRBV28; clone_size: -; j_call: TRBJ1-2; cdr3_nt: TGTGCCAGCAGTTTCAGGGGGCGAGACTATGGCTACACCTTC; cdr3_aa: CASSFRGRDYGYTF
d_call: TRBD1; v_call: TRBV27; clone_size: -; j_call: TRBJ2-2; cdr3_nt: TGTGCCAGCAGTTTAGGGACAGGGGGCCACGGGGAGCTGTTTTTT; cdr3_aa: CASSLGTGGHGELFF
d_call: TRBD2; v_call: TRBV5-4; clone_size: -; j_call: TRBJ2-7; cdr3_nt: TGTGCCAGCAGCTTGCCGACTAGCCACGAGCAGTACTTC; cdr3_aa: CASSLPTSHEQYF
d_call: -; v_call: TRBV4-1; clone_size: -; j_call: TRBJ1-4; cdr3_nt: TGCGCCAGCAGCCCCTTCAGGACAACTAATGAAAAACTGTTTTTT; cdr3_aa: CASSPFRTTNEKLFF
d_call: -; v_call: TRBV15; clone_size: few; j_call: TRBJ1-3; cdr3_nt: TGTGCCACCAGCAGGGACAAGGGGACTTGGGGAAACACCATATATTTT; cdr3_aa: CATSRDKGTWGNTIYF
d_call: TRBD1; v_call: TRBV6-6; clone_size: -; j_call: TRBJ2-2; cdr3_nt: TGTGCCACAATACAGGGGGCATGGACCGGGGAGCTGTTTTTT; cdr3_aa: CATIQGAWTGELFF
d_call: TRBD1; v_call: TRBV7-2; clone_size: -; j_call: TRBJ2-1; cdr3_nt: TGTGCCAGCAGCTTCCAGGGGGCTAGTAATGAGCAGTTCTTC; cdr3_aa: CASSFQGASNEQFF
d_call: -; v_call: TRBV7-3; clone_size: -; j_call: TRBJ1-2; cdr3_nt: TGTGCCAGCAGCCCCGCCGGGGAGACTAACTATGGCTACACCTTC; cdr3_aa: CASSPAGETNYGYTF
d_call: TRBD2; v_call: TRBV6-5; clone_size: -; j_call: TRBJ2-7; cdr3_nt: TGTGCCAGCAGCCTTCAGCGGGGAGAGCAGTACTTC; cdr3_aa: CASSLQRGEQYF
d_call: TRBD2; v_call: TRBV7-2; clone_size: -; j_call: TRBJ2-1; cdr3_nt: TGTGCCAGCAGCTTGTTCGGGGGGGCATATGAGCAGTTCTTC; cdr3_aa: CASSLFGGAYEQFF
d_call: TRBD1; v_call: TRBV11-2; clone_size: -; j_call: TRBJ1-3; cdr3_nt: TGTGCCAGCAGCTTAGGTCGGGGACAGGGGGCCGGTGGAAACACCATATATTTT; cdr3_aa: CASSLGRGQGAGGNTIYF
d_call: -; v_call: TRBV5-8; clone_size: -; j_call: TRBJ2-6; cdr3_nt: TGTGCCAGCAGCTTATTTAACGGGGGGCACTCTGGGGCCAACGTCCTGACTTTC; cdr3_aa: CASSLFNGGHSGANVLTF
d_call: TRBD1; v_call: TRBV6-2/TRBV6-3; clone_size: -; j_call: TRBJ1-2; cdr3_nt: TGTGCCAGCAGCCAGGGGACAGGGAGGACCTATGGCTACACCTTC; cdr3_aa: CASSQGTGRTYGYTF
d_call: TRBD2; v_call: TRBV7-8; clone_size: -; j_call: TRBJ2-1; cdr3_nt: TGTGCCAGCAGCTTAACCGCGGGGGGGCCGTTGTACAATGAGCAGTTCTTC; cdr3_aa: CASSLTAGGPLYNEQFF
d_call: -; v_call: TRBV10-3; clone_size: -; j_call: TRBJ1-6; cdr3_nt: TGTGCCATCGGGCGAGAGAATAATTCACCCCTCCACTTT; cdr3_aa: CAIGRENNSPLHF
d_call: TRBD2; v_call: TRBV7-3; clone_size: -; j_call: TRBJ2-2; cdr3_nt: TGTGCCAGCAGCATTAGCGGGGGGAACACCGGGGAGCTGTTTTTT; cdr3_aa: CASSISGGNTGELFF
d_call: -; v_call: TRBV3-1/TRBV3-2; clone_size: once; j_call: TRBJ1-3; cdr3_nt: TGTGCCAGCAGCCAAGGGGGGGGTTCCGGAAACACCATATATTTT; cdr3_aa: CASSQGGGSGNTIYF
d_call: -; v_call: TRBV5-1; clone_size: -; j_call: TRBJ1-1; cdr3_nt: TGCGCCAGCAGCTTGGCCGGAGAGGGAGAATCTGAAGCTTTCTTT; cdr3_aa: CASSLAGEGESEAFF
d_call: -; v_call: TRBV24-1; clone_size: -; j_call: TRBJ1-1; cdr3_nt: TGTGCCACCAGTGTTGCAGGGGCCACTGAAGCTTTCTTT; cdr3_aa: CATSVAGATEAFF
d_call: -; v_call: TRBV6-5; clone_size: -; j_call: TRBJ1-2; cdr3_nt: TGTGCCAGCACCGACTGGGAGAACAGGGATGGCTACACCTTC; cdr3_aa: CASTDWENRDGYTF
d_call: -; v_call: TRBV29-1; clone_size: -; j_call: TRBJ1-2; cdr3_nt: TGCAGCGGTCGGACAGATACGAGCGGCTACACCTTC; cdr3_aa: CSGRTDTSGYTF